Below are 26 T cell receptor beta chains sequenced from a single sample in a study of tumor and adjacent non-tumor tissue in lung cancer. A modified ARM-PCR protocol with three rounds of nested PCR amplified TCRbeta. TCRdb re-analysed the multiplex PCR reads in MiXCR, keeping a single row per CDR3 protein. The top ten clones hold approximately 55% of a sample with some 80,000 distinct CDR3 sequences, approximately 80% of them seen once. This sample's RNA came from whole unsorted tissue. Distant lung tissue was collected more than 3 cm away from the tumor edge. Sequencing was performed on distant non-tumor lung tissue. The source is a man aged 60 to 75 with non-small cell lung cancer.

In the case of this clonotype: The junction departs from germline at one end; a sequencing error may be responsible. The chain combines TRBV11-2 with TRBJ2-1; D is possibly TRBD1 (5 bases). The germline V gene encodes CDR1 SGHAT and CDR2 FQNNGV. This CDR3 comprises 15 residues. CDR3: CASSSDIISYNEKFF. The CDR3, as DNA: TGTGCCAGCAGCTCGGACATCATCTCCTACAATGAGAAGTTCTTC.

This chain uses TRBV20-1 with TRBJ1-4; 8 positions match TRBD1. The CDR3 is made up of 17 amino acids. Germline V gene lookup returns CDR1 DFQATT and CDR2 SNEGSKA (reference sequence). Trimming cost V 1 base and J 8 bases; bases outside gene matches: 15. The CDR3 DNA reads TGCAGTGCTAGAGTCAGGACAGGGACACGCTTTGGGGAAAAACTGTTTTTT. This sequence encodes CSARVRTGTRFGEKLFF.

This clonotype was seen a handful of times. A much more abundant neighbour one base away suggests this may be a read error. The rearrangement uses TRBV12-3 or TRBV12-4 and TRBJ2-2; possibly TRBD2 for D (6 bases). The CDR3 extends over 13 amino acids. CDR3 in amino acids: CASRTDNTGGLFF. The CDR3 coding sequence is TGTGCCAGCAGGACGGATAACACCGGGGGGCTGTTTTTT.

A word on this clonotype: A junction end diverges from the germline sequence, so it may reflect a read error. This chain links TRBV4-2 with TRBJ1-2; D is unresolved. The CDR3 is made up of 14 amino acids. Germline V lookup: CDR1 LGHNA, CDR2 YNFKEQ. The CDR3 DNA follows: TGTGCCACCAGCCAAGGGCAACCGACGGATGGCTATACCTTC. Its protein product is CATSQGQPTDGYTF.

Points on this clonotype: Lacking the conserved final phenylalanine or tryptophan, this CDR3 likely reflects a read error. The CDR3 nucleotides read TGTACCAGCAGCTTAGATCCAGGGGCTTACACAGAAGCTTTCTAT. Translated, it gives CTSSLDPGAYTEAFY. The J gene is TRBJ1-1, the V gene TRBV11-2; D is possibly TRBD1 (6 bases). Germline CDR1 SGHAT, CDR2 FQNNGV. This CDR3 comprises 15 residues.

About this clonotype: At one of its ends the junction is not consistent with the germline gene, which may arise from a read error. The chain couples TRBV5-4 to TRBJ1-4; the D gene is possibly TRBD1 (6 bases). CDR3 size: 17 residues. CDR1 and CDR2 from the germline V gene are SGHNT and YYREEE (reference sequence). The CDR3 is CAISSGGGFRANEELFF. CDR3 DNA: TGTGCCATCTCATCCGGCGGGGGCTTCAGAGCTAATGAAGAACTGTTTTTT.

This chain links TRBV29-1 with TRBJ2-3; tentative D call: TRBD1 (5 bases). The V end lost 4 bases, the J end lost 5 bases, and 16 bases lay between the germline ends. This CDR3 region has 14 residues. Germline CDR1 SQVTM, CDR2 ANQGSEA. CDR3 sequence (DNA): TGCAGCGTTGTACCCAGGGTGAACATAGATACGCAGTATTTT. This codes for CSVVPRVNIDTQYF.

V is TRBV6-2 or TRBV6-3 and J is TRBJ2-7; 10 nucleotides agree with TRBD2. The CDR3 is 15 residues long. V was clipped by 7 bases and J by 3 bases; unmatched bases: 9. Germline values: CDR1 MNHEY, CDR2 SVGEGT. CDR3 in DNA: TGTGCCAGCAATCCCCGGACTAGCGGAAGCTACGAGCAGTACGTC. Translated, it gives CASNPRTSGSYEQYV.

Points on this clonotype: A read error may account for a junction end that differs from germline. CDR3 region: CASCYSVGIGDYGYTF. As DNA, the CDR3 is TGTGCCAGCTGTTATTCAGTAGGGATTGGGGACTATGGCTACACCTTC. This chain connects TRBV6-5 to TRBJ1-2; no definite D call. Germline V lookup: CDR1 MNHEY, CDR2 SVGAGI. The length of the CDR3 is 16 residues.

This chain uses TRBV11-3 with TRBJ2-2, with 11 bases lining up with TRBD2. This CDR3 is 17 amino acids long. Germline lookup yields CDR1 SGHNT and CDR2 YENEEA. The CDR3 coding sequence is TGTATCAGCAGCCACCTCGTGACTAGCGGGGCGACCGGGGAGCTGTTTTTT. The encoded protein is CISSHLVTSGATGELFF.

In the case of this clonotype: An end of the junction differs from the germline gene, which may be a read error. This chain links TRBV11-2 with TRBJ1-1, with TRBD1 as a possible D gene (6 bases). This CDR3 is built from 14 residues. The germline gives CDR1 SGHAT, CDR2 FQNNGV. The CDR3 DNA follows: TGTACCAGCAGCTTAGTCGGAAGGGACACTGAAGCTTACTTT. Protein sequence: CTSSLVGRDTEAYF. The full variable domain, completed using reference TRBV11-2 and TRBJ1-1, is EAGVAQSPRYKIIEKRQSVAFWCNPISGHATLYWYQQILGQGPKLLIQFQNNGVVDDSQLPKDRFSAERLKGVDSTLKIQPAKLEDSAVYLCTSSLVGRDTEAYFGQGTRLTVV.

The chain links TRBV6-5 to TRBJ2-5; tentatively, D is TRBD2 (7 bases). The germline gives CDR1 MNHEY, CDR2 SVGAGI. This CDR3 contains 13 residues. The germline V and J ends were trimmed by 6 bases and 14 bases, with 22 bases remaining between them. CDR3 coding DNA: TGTGCCAGCAGGTCGGGGGGCCAAGAGACCCGCTACTTC. Protein: CASRSGGQETRYF.

Regarding this clonotype: One junction end does not reproduce the germline sequence, and a read error may be involved. The V call is TRBV11-3, the J call TRBJ2-2, with TRBD2 matching 7 bases. From germline, CDR1 is SGHNT and CDR2 YENEEA. The CDR3 totals 18 residues. The CDR3 DNA reads TGTGCCATCAGCTCCCGGGGAACGGGAGGATACAGAGCCGGGGAGCTGTATTTT. Encoded protein: CAISSRGTGGYRAGELYF.

With respect to this clonotype: It may be a read error: a sequence one base away is much more abundant. This chain connects TRBV7-9 to TRBJ2-7, with TRBD2 matching over 7 bases. Germline V gives CDR1 SEHNR, CDR2 FQNEAQ (reference sequence). The CDR3 sequence is 12 residues long. Losses at the gene ends were 5 bases for V and 12 bases for J; bases not matched to a gene: 10. The CDR3: CASSGEGPFLYF. CDR3 sequence (DNA): TGTGCCAGCAGCGGGGAGGGCCCCTTTTTGTACTTC.

Details on this clonotype: The junction shows a germline mismatch at one end, possibly a read error. The V and J genes are TRBV6-5 and TRBJ1-5, with D uncertain. The V gene's germline CDR1 is MNHEY and CDR2 SVGAGI. The CDR3 runs to 13 residues. CDR3: CASSLAGNQPQQF. CDR3 nucleotides: TGTGCCAGCAGTTTAGCGGGAAATCAGCCCCAACAGTTT.

About this clonotype itself: A much larger clone differs by one base, so this may be a read error. V and J are TRBV12-3 or TRBV12-4 and TRBJ2-3, with 13 bases fitting TRBD2. V lost 6 bases and J lost 1; bases outside the gene matches: 10. CDR3 length equals 18 residues. The CDR3 region has the DNA TGTGCCAGCAGAACTAGCGGGAGGGCCGATTGGCGCACAGATACGCAGTATTTT. The encoded protein is CASRTSGRADWRTDTQYF.

The V and J genes are TRBV11-2 and TRBJ2-5; D is unclear. The CDR3 totals 14 residues. Trimming pared 8 bases from V and 4 bases from J, leaving 17 bases between. Germline V gene lookup returns CDR1 SGHAT and CDR2 FQNNGV. CDR3 sequence: CASCLGRSAETQYF. The CDR3 bases are TGTGCCAGCTGTTTAGGGCGCAGTGCAGAGACCCAGTACTTC.

The V call is TRBV6-1, the J call TRBJ1-5; 7 bases agree with TRBD1. The CDR3 runs 15 residues. Germline values: CDR1 MNHNS, CDR2 SASEGT. Trimming removed 2 bases from V and 3 bases from J; junction bases left unmatched: 4. CDR3 coding DNA: TGTGCCAGCAGTGAAATAGGGACAGCCAATCAGCCCCAGCATTTT. This translates into CASSEIGTANQPQHF.

The rearrangement links TRBV6-5 to TRBJ2-1, with TRBD1 as a possible D gene (6 bases). This CDR3 spans 15 amino acids. V lost 2 bases and J 0 bases, leaving 8 bases between the germline ends. The germline V gene has CDR1 MNHEY and CDR2 SVGAGI. The CDR3 loop reads CASSYGTNSYNEQFF. DNA of the CDR3: TGTGCCAGCAGTTACGGGACAAACTCCTACAATGAGCAGTTCTTC.

Details on this clonotype: The final CDR3 position lacks the conserved phenylalanine or tryptophan, pointing to a likely read error. The chain combines TRBV20-1 with TRBJ2-5, with TRBD2 matching over 9 bases. There are 17 residues in the CDR3. From germline, CDR1 is DFQATT and CDR2 SNEGSKA (reference sequence). CDR3 loop: CSARGEGAGGPSETQYI. The CDR3 nucleotides read TGCAGCGCTAGAGGGGAGGGCGCGGGAGGGCCCTCGGAGACCCAGTACATC.

About this clonotype itself: A read error is likely, as this CDR3 ends without the conserved phenylalanine or tryptophan. The chain is built from TRBV11-1 and TRBJ2-1; TRBD2 aligns across 8 bases. After removal of 2 bases from V and 8 bases from J, the junction contained 5 bases not matched to a gene. Germline V gives CDR1 SGHAT, CDR2 FQDESV (reference sequence). The CDR3 contains 14 residues. The CDR3 DNA sequence: TGTGCCAGCAGCTTATTGGCTAGCGGGTATGAGCAGTTCCTC. Amino acid sequence: CASSLLASGYEQFL.

The chain carries TRBV11-1 and TRBJ1-4; D gene uncertain. This CDR3 has 15 amino acids. Trimming removed 7 bases from V and 10 bases from J, with 22 bases in between. The V gene's germline CDR1 is SGHAT and CDR2 FQDESV (reference sequence). In DNA, the CDR3 is TGTGCCAGCAACCCTCGCCGGGAGGCGTCTGGAAAACTGTTTTTT. Amino acid sequence: CASNPRREASGKLFF.

This clonotype was seen just once. The chain is built from TRBV6-5 and TRBJ1-5; TRBD1 might be the D (6 bases). The CDR3 length is 15 residues. The germline V gene encodes CDR1 MNHEY and CDR2 SVGAGI. Deletions cut 8 bases from V and 2 bases from J, with 16 bases between. The CDR3 is CASCHLQGCNQPQHF. CDR3 DNA sequence: TGTGCCAGCTGTCACCTACAGGGATGCAATCAGCCCCAGCATTTT.

On this clonotype itself: An end of the junction does not agree with germline; a read error may underlie this. J is TRBJ2-7 and V is TRBV20-1; 7 bases map to TRBD1. CDR3 length: 16 residues. Germline lookup yields CDR1 DFQATT and CDR2 SNEGSKA (reference sequence). CDR3 amino acids: CSVRDDRQGASYKQYF. CDR3 DNA sequence: TGCAGTGTTAGAGATGATCGACAGGGTGCCTCCTACAAGCAGTACTTC.

As to this clonotype: At one boundary the junction diverges from the germline segment, which might be a read error. The rearrangement links TRBV11-2 to TRBJ1-6, with TRBD1 as a possible D gene (6 bases). Germline V CDR1 and CDR2: SGHAT, FQNNGV. The length of the CDR3 is 15 residues. The CDR3 DNA reads TGTGCTAGCATCTTAGGAGGGGACAATAATTCATCCCTCCACTTT. Residues: CASILGGDNNSSLHF.

This clonotype has a handful of counts. This sequence may be a read error, since a much larger clone differs from it by one base. The gene calls are TRBV12-3 or TRBV12-4 and TRBJ1-1; possible D gene TRBD1, 5 bases. The CDR3 runs to 14 residues. The ends were cut back, 7 bases at V and 2 bases at J, with 14 bases in the middle. The CDR3 DNA is TGTGCCAGCACCCAGATAGGGGTAAACACTGAAGCTTTCTTT. Its protein product is CASTQIGVNTEAFF.